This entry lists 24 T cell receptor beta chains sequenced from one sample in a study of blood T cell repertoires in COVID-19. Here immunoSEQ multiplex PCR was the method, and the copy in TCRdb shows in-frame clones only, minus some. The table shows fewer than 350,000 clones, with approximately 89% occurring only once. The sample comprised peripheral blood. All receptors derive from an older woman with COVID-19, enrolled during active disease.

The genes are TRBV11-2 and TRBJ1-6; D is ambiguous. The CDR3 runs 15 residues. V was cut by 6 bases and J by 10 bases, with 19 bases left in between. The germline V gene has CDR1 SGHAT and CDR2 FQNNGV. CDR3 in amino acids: CASRSREVSGSPLHF. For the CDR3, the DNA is TGTGCCAGCAGAAGCAGAGAGGTTTCGGGATCACCCCTCCACTTT.

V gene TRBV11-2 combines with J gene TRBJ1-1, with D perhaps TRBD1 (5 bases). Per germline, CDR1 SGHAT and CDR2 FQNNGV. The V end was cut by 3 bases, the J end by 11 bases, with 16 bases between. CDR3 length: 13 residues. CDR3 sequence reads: CASSFIQETAAFF. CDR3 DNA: TGTGCCAGCAGCTTCATACAGGAAACGGCGGCTTTCTTT. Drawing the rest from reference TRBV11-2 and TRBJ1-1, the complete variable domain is EAGVAQSPRYKIIEKRQSVAFWCNPISGHATLYWYQQILGQGPKLLIQFQNNGVVDDSQLPKDRFSAERLKGVDSTLKIQPAKLEDSAVYLCASSFIQETAAFFGQGTRLTVV.

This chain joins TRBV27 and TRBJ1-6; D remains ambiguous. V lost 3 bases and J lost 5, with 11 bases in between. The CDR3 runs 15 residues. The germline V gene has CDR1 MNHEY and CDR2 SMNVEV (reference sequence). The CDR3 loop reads CASSFEGRNNSPLHF. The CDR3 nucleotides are TGTGCCAGCAGTTTCGAGGGCCGAAATAATTCACCCCTCCACTTT.

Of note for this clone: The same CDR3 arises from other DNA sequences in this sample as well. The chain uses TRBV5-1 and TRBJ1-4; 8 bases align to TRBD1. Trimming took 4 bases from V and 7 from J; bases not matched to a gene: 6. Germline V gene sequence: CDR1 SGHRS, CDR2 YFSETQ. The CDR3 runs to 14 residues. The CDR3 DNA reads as TGCGCCAGCAGCCCAGGACAGGGTGGTGAAAAACTGTTTTTT. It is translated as CASSPGQGGEKLFF. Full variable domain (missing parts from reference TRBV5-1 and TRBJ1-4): KAGVTQTPRYLIKTRGQQVTLSCSPISGHRSVSWYQQTPGQGLQFLFEYFSETQRNKGNFPGRFSGRQFSNSRSEMNVSTLELGDSALYLCASSPGQGGEKLFFGSGTQLSVL.

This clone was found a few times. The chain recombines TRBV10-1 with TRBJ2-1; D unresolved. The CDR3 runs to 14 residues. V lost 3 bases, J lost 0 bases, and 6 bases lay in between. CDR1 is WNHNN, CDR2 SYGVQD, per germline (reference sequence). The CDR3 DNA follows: TGCGCCAGCAGTGAATCAGTCTCCTACAATGAGCAGTTCTTC. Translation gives CASSESVSYNEQFF.

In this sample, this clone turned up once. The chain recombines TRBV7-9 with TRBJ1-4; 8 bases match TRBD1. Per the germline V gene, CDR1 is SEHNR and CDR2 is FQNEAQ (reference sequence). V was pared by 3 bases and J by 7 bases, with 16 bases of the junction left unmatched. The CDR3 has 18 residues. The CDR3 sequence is CASSFGFLLGTGGEKLFF. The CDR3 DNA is TGTGCCAGCAGCTTTGGGTTTCTTCTGGGGACAGGAGGTGAAAAACTGTTTTTT.

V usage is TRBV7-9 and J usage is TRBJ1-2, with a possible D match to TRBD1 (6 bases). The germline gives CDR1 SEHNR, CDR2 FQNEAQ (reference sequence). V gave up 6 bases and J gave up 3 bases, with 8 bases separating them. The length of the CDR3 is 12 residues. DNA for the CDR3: TGTGCCAGCAGGCGGACAGACTATGGCTACACCTTC. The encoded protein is CASRRTDYGYTF.

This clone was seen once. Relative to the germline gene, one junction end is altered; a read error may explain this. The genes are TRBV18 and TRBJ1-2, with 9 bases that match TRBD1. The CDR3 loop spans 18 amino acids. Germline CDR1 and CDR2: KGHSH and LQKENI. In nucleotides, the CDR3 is TGTGCCAGCCCACCTCTCCGGGACAGGGACCGGTTTCCTCATGGCTACACCTTC. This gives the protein CASPPLRDRDRFPHGYTF.

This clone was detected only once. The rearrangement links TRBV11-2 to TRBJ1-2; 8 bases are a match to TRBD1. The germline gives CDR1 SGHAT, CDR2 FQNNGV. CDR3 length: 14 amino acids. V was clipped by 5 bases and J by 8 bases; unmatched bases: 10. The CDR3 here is CASSPGTGLSGYTF. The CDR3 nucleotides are TGTGCCAGCAGCCCCGGGACAGGTCTTTCGGGCTACACCTTC. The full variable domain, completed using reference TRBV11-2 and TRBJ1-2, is EAGVAQSPRYKIIEKRQSVAFWCNPISGHATLYWYQQILGQGPKLLIQFQNNGVVDDSQLPKDRFSAERLKGVDSTLKIQPAKLEDSAVYLCASSPGTGLSGYTFGSGTRLTVV.

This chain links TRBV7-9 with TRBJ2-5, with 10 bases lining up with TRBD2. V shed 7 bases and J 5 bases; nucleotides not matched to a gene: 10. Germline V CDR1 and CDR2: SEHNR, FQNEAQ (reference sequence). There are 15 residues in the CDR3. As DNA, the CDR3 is TGTGCCAGCATCGCTAGCGGGGGTTTCGGGGAGACCCAGTACTTC. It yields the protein CASIASGGFGETQYF.

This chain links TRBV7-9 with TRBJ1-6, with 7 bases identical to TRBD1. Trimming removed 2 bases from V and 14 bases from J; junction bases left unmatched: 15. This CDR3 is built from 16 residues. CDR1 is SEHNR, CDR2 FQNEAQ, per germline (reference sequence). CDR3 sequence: CASSLRIGQDRVTLHF. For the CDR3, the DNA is TGTGCCAGCAGCTTACGTATAGGACAGGACCGTGTGACCCTCCACTTT.

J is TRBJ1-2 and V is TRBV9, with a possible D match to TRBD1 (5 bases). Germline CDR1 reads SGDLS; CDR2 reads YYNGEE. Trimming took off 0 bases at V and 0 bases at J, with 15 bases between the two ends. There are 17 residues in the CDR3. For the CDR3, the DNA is TGTGCCAGCAGCGTAGGTCACGGCTCAGGGTCTAACTATGGCTACACCTTC. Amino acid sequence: CASSVGHGSGSNYGYTF.

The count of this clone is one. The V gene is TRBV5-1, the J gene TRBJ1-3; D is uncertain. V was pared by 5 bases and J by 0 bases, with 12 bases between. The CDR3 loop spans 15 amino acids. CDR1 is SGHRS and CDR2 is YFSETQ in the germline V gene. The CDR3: CASRLTVGSGNTIYF. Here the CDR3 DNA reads TGCGCCAGCAGACTTACAGTGGGCTCTGGAAACACCATATATTTT.

The CDR3 region has the DNA TGTGCCAGCATCCCGACGCGCCGACTGGGCTATGGCTACACCTTC. Translating gives CASIPTRRLGYGYTF. The V call is TRBV28, the J call TRBJ1-2; D gene unclear. From germline, CDR1 is MDHEN and CDR2 SYDVKM. V lost 7 bases, J lost 4 bases, and 19 bases lay in between. The CDR3 spans 15 residues.

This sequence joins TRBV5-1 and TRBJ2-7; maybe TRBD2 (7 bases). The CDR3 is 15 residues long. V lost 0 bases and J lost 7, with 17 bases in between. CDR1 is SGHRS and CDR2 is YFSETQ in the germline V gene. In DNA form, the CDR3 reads TGCGCCAGCAGCTTGGGAGGCGGGGGCCAAGTGGAGCAGTACTTC. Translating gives CASSLGGGGQVEQYF.

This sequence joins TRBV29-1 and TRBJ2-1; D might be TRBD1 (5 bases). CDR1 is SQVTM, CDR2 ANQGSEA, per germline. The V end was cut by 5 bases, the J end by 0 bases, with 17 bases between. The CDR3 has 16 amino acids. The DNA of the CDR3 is TGCAGCGTTCCTAGGGGATTTCAAAGCTCCTACAATGAGCAGTTCTTC. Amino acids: CSVPRGFQSSYNEQFF.

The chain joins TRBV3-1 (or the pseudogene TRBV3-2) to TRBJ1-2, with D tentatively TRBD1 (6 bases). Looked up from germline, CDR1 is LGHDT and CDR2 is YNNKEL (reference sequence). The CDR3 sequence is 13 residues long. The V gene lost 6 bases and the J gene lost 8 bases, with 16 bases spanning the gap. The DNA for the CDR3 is TGTGCCAGCAGACCCGACAGGCCCGGAGGCTACACCTTC. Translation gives CASRPDRPGGYTF.

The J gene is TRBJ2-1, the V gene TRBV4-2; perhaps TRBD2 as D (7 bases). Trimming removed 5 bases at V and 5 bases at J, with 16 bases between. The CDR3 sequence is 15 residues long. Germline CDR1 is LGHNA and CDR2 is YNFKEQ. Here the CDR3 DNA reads TGTGCCAGCAGCGCACGGCGGGGGCCGAACAATGAGCAGTTCTTC. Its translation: CASSARRGPNNEQFF.

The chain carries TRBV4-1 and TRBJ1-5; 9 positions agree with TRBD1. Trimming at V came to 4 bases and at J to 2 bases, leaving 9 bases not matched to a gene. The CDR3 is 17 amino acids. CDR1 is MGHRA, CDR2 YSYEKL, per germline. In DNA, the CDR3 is TGCGCCAGCAGCCCCCTGGCTCGGACAGGGGGCAATCAGCCCCAGCATTTT. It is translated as CASSPLARTGGNQPQHF.

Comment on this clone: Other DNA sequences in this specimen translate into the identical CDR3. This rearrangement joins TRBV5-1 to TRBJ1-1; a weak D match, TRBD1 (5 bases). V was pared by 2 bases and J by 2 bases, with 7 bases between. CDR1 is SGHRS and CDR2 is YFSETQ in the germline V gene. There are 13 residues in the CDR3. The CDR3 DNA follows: TGCGCCAGCAGCTTTACAGGTAACACTGAAGCTTTCTTT. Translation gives CASSFTGNTEAFF.

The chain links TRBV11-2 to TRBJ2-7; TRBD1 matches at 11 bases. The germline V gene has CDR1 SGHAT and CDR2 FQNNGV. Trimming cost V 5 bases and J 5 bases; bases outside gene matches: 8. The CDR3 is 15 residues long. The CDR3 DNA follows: TGTGCCAGCAGCGCCGGGACAGGGGGGCTTCACGAGCAGTACTTC. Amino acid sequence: CASSAGTGGLHEQYF. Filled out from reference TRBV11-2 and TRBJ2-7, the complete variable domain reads EAGVAQSPRYKIIEKRQSVAFWCNPISGHATLYWYQQILGQGPKLLIQFQNNGVVDDSQLPKDRFSAERLKGVDSTLKIQPAKLEDSAVYLCASSAGTGGLHEQYFGPGTRLTVT.

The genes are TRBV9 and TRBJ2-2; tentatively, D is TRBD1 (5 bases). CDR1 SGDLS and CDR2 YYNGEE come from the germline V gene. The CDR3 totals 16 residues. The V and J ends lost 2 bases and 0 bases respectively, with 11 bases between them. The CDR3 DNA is TGTGCCAGCAGCGTTTCAGGGTCCCCGAACACCGGGGAGCTGTTTTTT. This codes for CASSVSGSPNTGELFF. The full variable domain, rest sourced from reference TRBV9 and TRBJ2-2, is DSGVTQTPKHLITATGQRVTLRCSPRSGDLSVYWYQQSLDQGLQFLIQYYNGEERAKGNILERFSAQQFPDLHSELNLSSLELGDSALYFCASSVSGSPNTGELFFGEGSRLTVL.

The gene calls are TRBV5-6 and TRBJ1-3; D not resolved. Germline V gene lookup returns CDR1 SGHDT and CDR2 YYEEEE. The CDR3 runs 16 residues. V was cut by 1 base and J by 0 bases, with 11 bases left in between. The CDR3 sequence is CASSLLSGVSGNTIYF. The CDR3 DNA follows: TGTGCCAGCAGCTTGCTCTCGGGAGTCTCTGGAAACACCATATATTTT.

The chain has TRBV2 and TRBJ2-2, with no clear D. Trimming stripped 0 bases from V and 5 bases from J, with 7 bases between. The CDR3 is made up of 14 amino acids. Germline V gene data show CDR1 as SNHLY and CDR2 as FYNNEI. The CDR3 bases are TGTGCCAGCAGTGAAGCGCCAGCGACCGGGGAGCTGTTTTTT. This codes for CASSEAPATGELFF.